Shown below are 23 T cell receptor beta chains from a single sample sequenced in a study of cytomegalovirus exposure and HLA in healthy donors. The primer mix had 60 Vbeta and 13 Jbeta primers. Sequencing was performed with immunoSEQ multiplex PCR; in TCRdb, only in-frame clones are kept and a portion is missing. The sample has some 170,000 clones, about 72% seen once. The sequenced material came from PBMCs. The receptors stem from a human donor in good health.

The V and J genes are TRBV6-1 and TRBJ1-6; D is possibly TRBD1 (5 bases). Germline V gene data show CDR1 as MNHNS and CDR2 as SASEGT. Trimming took 7 bases from V and 8 from J, leaving 18 bases between them. The CDR3 has 15 residues. The CDR3 loop is CASTIDRAIDSPLHF. DNA for the CDR3: TGTGCCAGCACCATCGACAGAGCGATTGATTCACCCCTCCACTTT.

This chain uses TRBV30 with TRBJ1-5, with D possibly matching TRBD1 (6 bases). The V gene lost 1 base and the J gene lost 6 bases, with 19 bases spanning the gap. The CDR3 is 16 amino acids. Germline V lookup: CDR1 GTSNPN, CDR2 SVGIG (reference sequence). In DNA, the CDR3 is TGTGCCTGGAGTGCCAACAGGGCTCAAGCCAGTCAGCCCCAGCATTTT. Its protein product is CAWSANRAQASQPQHF. The entire variable domain, with the rest obtained from reference TRBV30 and TRBJ1-5, is as follows: SQTIHQWPATLVQPVGSPLSLECTVEGTSNPNLYWYRQAAGRGLQLLFYSVGIGQISSEVPQNLSASRPQDRQFILSSKKLLLSDSGFYLCAWSANRAQASQPQHFGDGTRLSIL.

This chain connects TRBV15 to TRBJ1-5, with TRBD1 identical over 7 bases. Germline V gives CDR1 LNHNV, CDR2 YYDKDF (reference sequence). The CDR3 has 16 amino acids. Trimming at V came to 0 bases and at J to 4 bases, leaving 6 bases not matched to a gene. The CDR3 loop is CATSRDIGTANQPQHF. In DNA, the CDR3 is TGTGCCACCAGCAGAGATATAGGGACAGCAAATCAGCCCCAGCATTTT.

About this clone itself: The sample holds other DNA sequences that translate to the same CDR3. The chain couples TRBV19 to TRBJ2-1; possibly TRBD1 for D (6 bases). The ends were cut back, 3 bases at V and 5 bases at J, with 8 bases in the middle. This CDR3 is built from 13 residues. Germline V gene sequence: CDR1 LNHDA, CDR2 SQIVND (reference sequence). The CDR3 coding sequence is TGTGCCAGTAGTATCGGACAGAACAATGAGCAGTTCTTC. It translates to CASSIGQNNEQFF.

The rearrangement uses TRBV19 and TRBJ1-1; 9 nucleotides match TRBD1. The V and J ends lost 5 bases and 4 bases, in that order; junction bases with no gene match: 11. Germline CDR1 LNHDA, CDR2 SQIVND (reference sequence). The CDR3 has 16 amino acids. CDR3 sequence: CASSRRELTGGTEAFF. DNA of the CDR3: TGTGCCAGTAGTCGTAGAGAGCTGACAGGGGGCACTGAAGCTTTCTTT. The complete variable domain, with remaining parts taken from reference TRBV19 and TRBJ1-1, reads DGGITQSPKYLFRKEGQNVTLSCEQNLNHDAMYWYRQDPGQGLRLIYYSQIVNDFQKGDIAEGYSVSREKKESFPLTVTSAQKNPTAFYLCASSRRELTGGTEAFFGQGTRLTVV.

The V call is TRBV5-4, the J call TRBJ2-3, with D possibly being TRBD2 (6 bases). Germline CDR1 reads SGHNT; CDR2 reads YYREEE (reference sequence). The CDR3 length is 15 residues. V was pared by 2 bases and J by 4 bases, with 14 bases between. The CDR3 nucleotides read TGTGCCAGCAGCTTAAAAACCAGACTAGCAGATACGCAGTATTTT. Encoded protein: CASSLKTRLADTQYF.

The V call is TRBV19, the J call TRBJ2-3, with TRBD2 matching 10 bases. Germline CDR1 reads LNHDA; CDR2 reads SQIVND (reference sequence). The V segment lost 4 bases and the J segment 6 bases; nucleotides outside the gene matches: 10. The CDR3 covers 16 residues. Here the CDR3 DNA reads TGTGCCAGTAGTAGGGTGGGAGCGGGGGGGCTCGATACGCAGTATTTT. Encoded protein: CASSRVGAGGLDTQYF.

CDR3 protein: CASSEWPYTEAFF. The DNA of the CDR3 is TGTGCCAGCAGTGAATGGCCCTACACTGAAGCTTTCTTT. V is TRBV6-1 and J is TRBJ1-1; unclear D gene. Trimming removed 2 bases from V and 3 bases from J, with 7 bases in between. The CDR3 runs 13 residues. The germline CDR1 and CDR2 sequences are MNHNS and SASEGT.

CDR3: CASSQDLRPEVGYGYTF. The CDR3 bases are TGTGCCAGCAGCCAAGATCTCCGGCCCGAGGTTGGGTATGGCTACACCTTC. The chain couples TRBV4-2 to TRBJ1-2; D remains ambiguous. V lost 0 bases and J lost 5, with 19 bases in between. The germline CDR1 and CDR2 sequences are LGHNA and YNFKEQ. CDR3 length: 17 amino acids.

This chain links TRBV4-1 with TRBJ1-4; D gene uncertain. This CDR3 is 15 amino acids long. V lost 3 bases, J lost 3 bases, and 11 bases lay in between. Per germline, CDR1 MGHRA and CDR2 YSYEKL. The CDR3 spells CASSQTEASNEKLFF. In DNA, the CDR3 is TGCGCCAGCAGCCAGACGGAGGCATCTAATGAAAAACTGTTTTTT.

This clone showed up just a few times. The DNA for the CDR3 is TGCGCCAGCAGCCAAGTTTTGCGGGGATCGGGCGGCTACACCTTC. Translated, it gives CASSQVLRGSGGYTF. The rearrangement links TRBV4-1 to TRBJ1-2; D is undetermined. Germline V gives CDR1 MGHRA, CDR2 YSYEKL. There are 15 residues in the CDR3. Trimming removed 1 base at V and 8 bases at J, with 17 bases between.

The V gene is TRBV19, the J gene TRBJ2-7; no definite D call. This CDR3 is 14 amino acids long. CDR1 and CDR2 (germline): LNHDA, SQIVND (reference sequence). V was cut by 8 bases and J by 5 bases, with 19 bases left in between. CDR3 nucleotides: TGTGCCAGTTCGAAAAACTCTCTTGGGCACGAGCAGTACTTC. This sequence encodes CASSKNSLGHEQYF.

This clone was counted a few times. V is TRBV4-1 and J is TRBJ1-2, with no clear D. Germline lookup yields CDR1 MGHRA and CDR2 YSYEKL. The CDR3 covers 15 residues. V gave up 0 bases and J gave up 2 bases, with 10 bases separating them. The CDR3 nucleotides read TGCGCCAGCAGCCAAGATAAACAGCTAAACTATGGCTACACCTTC. As protein: CASSQDKQLNYGYTF.

The J gene is TRBJ2-1, the V gene TRBV11-2, with TRBD1 identical over 11 bases. J gave up 7 bases and V 5 bases, and 7 bases lay outside the gene matches. This CDR3 has 15 amino acids. Germline-derived CDR1 and CDR2 are SGHAT and FQNNGV. The CDR3 nucleotides are TGTGCCAGCAGCACCGGACAGGGGGCCTGGAATGAGCAGTTCTTC. This translates into CASSTGQGAWNEQFF.

This clone turned up a few times. The chain employs TRBV18 and TRBJ2-2; no definite D call. V was cut by 3 bases and J by 8 bases, with 10 bases left in between. The CDR3 runs to 13 residues. Germline values: CDR1 KGHSH, CDR2 LQKENI. The CDR3 spells CASSPRPMGELFF. The CDR3 coding sequence is TGTGCCAGCTCACCGAGGCCGATGGGGGAGCTGTTTTTT.

This sequence joins TRBV27 and TRBJ2-5; a weak D match, TRBD1 (6 bases). V was cut by 7 bases and J by 5 bases, with 23 bases left in between. The CDR3 length is 16 residues. In germline, CDR1 is MNHEY, CDR2 SMNVEV (reference sequence). CDR3 residues: CASKHRWGRNLETQYF. The CDR3, as DNA: TGTGCCAGCAAACACCGCTGGGGGCGCAATTTGGAGACCCAGTACTTC.

The CDR3 spells CASSQDTYVNTEAFF. CDR3 DNA sequence: TGTGCCAGCAGCCAAGATACATACGTGAACACTGAAGCTTTCTTT. The chain links TRBV4-2 to TRBJ1-1; D not resolved. V shed 0 bases and J shed 0 bases, with 8 bases lying between them. CDR3 length: 15 residues. Germline assignment: CDR1 LGHNA and CDR2 YNFKEQ.

The chain carries TRBV10-1 and TRBJ2-4; 7 bases map to TRBD2. CDR1 WNHNN and CDR2 SYGVQD come from the germline V gene (reference sequence). CDR3 size: 19 residues. J was trimmed by 1 base and V by 3 bases; bases with no gene match: 15. CDR3 amino acids: CASSEGASGDLGAKNIQYF. CDR3 nucleotides: TGCGCCAGCAGTGAAGGGGCGAGCGGGGACCTCGGGGCCAAAAACATTCAGTACTTC.

The V and J genes are TRBV30 and TRBJ2-2; D unresolved. V was pared by 3 bases and J by 4 bases, with 9 bases between. CDR3 length equals 13 residues. The germline gives CDR1 GTSNPN, CDR2 SVGIG (reference sequence). In DNA, the CDR3 is TGTGCCTGGAGCGCGCGTCTCACCGGGGAGCTGTTTTTT. Translating gives CAWSARLTGELFF.

This rearrangement joins TRBV19 to TRBJ1-2, with a possible D match to TRBD1 (6 bases). Trimming pared 5 bases from V and 8 bases from J, leaving 15 bases between. The CDR3 is made up of 13 amino acids. Germline V gene sequence: CDR1 LNHDA, CDR2 SQIVND (reference sequence). This CDR3 reads CASSEEPGHGYTF. The CDR3 region has the DNA TGTGCCAGTAGTGAAGAACCGGGACACGGCTACACCTTC.

The chain combines TRBV9 with TRBJ1-5, with 7 bases that match TRBD1. Germline V lookup: CDR1 SGDLS, CDR2 YYNGEE. The CDR3 runs 15 residues. The V gene end was trimmed by 7 bases and the J gene end by 1 base; junction bases not matched to a gene: 8. CDR3 loop: CASPPGGGSNQPQHF. The CDR3 region has the DNA TGTGCCAGCCCTCCCGGAGGGGGCAGCAATCAGCCCCAGCATTTT.

The chain links TRBV19 to TRBJ2-1; D is uncertain. Trimming removed 7 bases at V and 6 bases at J, with 22 bases between. Germline V gives CDR1 LNHDA, CDR2 SQIVND (reference sequence). This CDR3 is built from 16 residues. CDR3 coding DNA: TGTGCCAGTAAGCCCTACGCGGTCAGCCGAGGCAATGAGCAGTTCTTC. Encoded protein: CASKPYAVSRGNEQFF. The entire variable domain, with the rest obtained from reference TRBV19 and TRBJ2-1, is as follows: DGGITQSPKYLFRKEGQNVTLSCEQNLNHDAMYWYRQDPGQGLRLIYYSQIVNDFQKGDIAEGYSVSREKKESFPLTVTSAQKNPTAFYLCASKPYAVSRGNEQFFGPGTRLTVL.

This clone was seen a few times. This chain connects TRBV6-6 to TRBJ1-2; TRBD1 aligns across 7 bases. Germline-derived CDR1 and CDR2 are MNHNY and SVGAGI (reference sequence). CDR3 size: 12 residues. V shed 5 bases, J shed 8 bases, and the junction held 5 bases outside the gene matches. CDR3 DNA sequence: TGTGCCAGCAGTCGTGACAGGGACGGCTACACCTTC. This translates into CASSRDRDGYTF.